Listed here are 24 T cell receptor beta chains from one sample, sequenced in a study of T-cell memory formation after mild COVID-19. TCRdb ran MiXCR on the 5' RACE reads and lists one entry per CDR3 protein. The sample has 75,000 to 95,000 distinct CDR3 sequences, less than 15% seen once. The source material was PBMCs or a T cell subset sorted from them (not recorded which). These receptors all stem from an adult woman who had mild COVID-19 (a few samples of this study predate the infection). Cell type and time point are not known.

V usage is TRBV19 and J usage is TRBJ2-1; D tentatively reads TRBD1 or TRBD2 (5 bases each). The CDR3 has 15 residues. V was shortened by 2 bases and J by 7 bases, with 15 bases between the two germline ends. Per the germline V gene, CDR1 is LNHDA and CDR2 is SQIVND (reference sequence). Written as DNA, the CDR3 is TGTGCCAGTAGTATAAGGGGCGGGCCAGGGAATGAGCAGTTCTTC. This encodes CASSIRGGPGNEQFF.

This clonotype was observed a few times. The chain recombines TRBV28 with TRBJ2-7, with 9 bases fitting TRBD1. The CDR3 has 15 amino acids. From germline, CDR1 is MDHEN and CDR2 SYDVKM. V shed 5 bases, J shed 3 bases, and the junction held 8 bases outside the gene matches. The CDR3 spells CASSRNRGHDYEQYF. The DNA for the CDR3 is TGTGCCAGCAGTCGAAACAGGGGGCATGACTACGAGCAGTACTTC.

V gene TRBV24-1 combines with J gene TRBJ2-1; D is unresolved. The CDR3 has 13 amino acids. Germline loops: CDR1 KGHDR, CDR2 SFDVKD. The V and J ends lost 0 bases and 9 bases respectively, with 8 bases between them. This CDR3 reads CATSDLGAGEQFF. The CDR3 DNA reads TGTGCCACCAGTGATTTGGGTGCCGGTGAGCAGTTCTTC.

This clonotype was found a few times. In DNA form, the CDR3 reads TGTGCCAGTATTCCGGGGTCGGCTTACCGGGGGGAGCTGTTTTTT. Its translation: CASIPGSAYRGELFF. The chain couples TRBV19 to TRBJ2-2; D might be TRBD2 (5 bases). The V gene's germline CDR1 is LNHDA and CDR2 SQIVND (reference sequence). V was cut by 7 bases and J by 8 bases, with 20 bases left in between. CDR3 length equals 15 residues.

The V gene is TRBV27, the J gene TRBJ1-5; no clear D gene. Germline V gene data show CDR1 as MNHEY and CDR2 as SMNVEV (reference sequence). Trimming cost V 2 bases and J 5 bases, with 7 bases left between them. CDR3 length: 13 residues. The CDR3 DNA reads TGTGCCAGCAGTTTAACAAGATATCAGCCCCAGCATTTT. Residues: CASSLTRYQPQHF.

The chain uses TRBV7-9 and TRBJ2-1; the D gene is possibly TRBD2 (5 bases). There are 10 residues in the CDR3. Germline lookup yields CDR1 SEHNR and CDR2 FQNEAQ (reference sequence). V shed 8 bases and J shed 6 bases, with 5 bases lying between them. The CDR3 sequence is CASGGNEQFF. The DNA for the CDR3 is TGTGCCAGCGGAGGCAATGAGCAGTTCTTC.

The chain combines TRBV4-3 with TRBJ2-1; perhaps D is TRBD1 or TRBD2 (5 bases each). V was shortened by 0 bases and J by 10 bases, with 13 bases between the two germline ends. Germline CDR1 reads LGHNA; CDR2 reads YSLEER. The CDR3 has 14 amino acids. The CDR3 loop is CASSQDLGVREQFF. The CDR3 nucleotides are TGCGCCAGCAGCCAAGATTTGGGGGTACGGGAGCAGTTCTTC.

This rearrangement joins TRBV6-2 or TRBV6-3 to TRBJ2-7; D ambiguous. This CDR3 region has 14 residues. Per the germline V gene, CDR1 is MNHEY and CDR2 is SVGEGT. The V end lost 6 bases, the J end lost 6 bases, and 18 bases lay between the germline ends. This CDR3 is CASSPLKGWREQYF. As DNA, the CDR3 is TGTGCCAGCAGCCCGTTGAAAGGTTGGCGCGAGCAGTACTTC.

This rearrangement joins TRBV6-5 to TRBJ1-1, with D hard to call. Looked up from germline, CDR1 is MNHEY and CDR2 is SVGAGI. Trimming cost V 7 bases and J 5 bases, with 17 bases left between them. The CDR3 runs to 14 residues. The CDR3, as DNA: TGTGCCAGCAAGACGGAATTCTTGGAGACTGAAGCTTTCTTT. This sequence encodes CASKTEFLETEAFF.

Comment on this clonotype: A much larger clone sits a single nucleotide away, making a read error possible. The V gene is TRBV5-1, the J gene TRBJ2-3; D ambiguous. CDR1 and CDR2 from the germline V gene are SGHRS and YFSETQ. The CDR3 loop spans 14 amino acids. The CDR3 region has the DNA TGCACCAGCAGCTTGGTCGGGAGCACAGATACGCAGTATTTT. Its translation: CTSSLVGSTDTQYF.

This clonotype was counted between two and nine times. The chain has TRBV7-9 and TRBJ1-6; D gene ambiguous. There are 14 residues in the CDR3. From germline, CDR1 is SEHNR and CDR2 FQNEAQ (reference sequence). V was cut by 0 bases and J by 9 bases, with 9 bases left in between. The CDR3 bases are TGTGCCAGCAGCTTAGCGGTTGTGGGTTCACCCCTCCACTTT. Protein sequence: CASSLAVVGSPLHF.

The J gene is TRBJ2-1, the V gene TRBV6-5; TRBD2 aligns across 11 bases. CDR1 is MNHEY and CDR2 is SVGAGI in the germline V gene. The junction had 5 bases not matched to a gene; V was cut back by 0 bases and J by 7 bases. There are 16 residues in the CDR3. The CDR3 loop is CASSYSRLAGGNEQFF. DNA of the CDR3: TGTGCCAGCAGTTACTCCCGGCTAGCGGGAGGAAATGAGCAGTTCTTC.

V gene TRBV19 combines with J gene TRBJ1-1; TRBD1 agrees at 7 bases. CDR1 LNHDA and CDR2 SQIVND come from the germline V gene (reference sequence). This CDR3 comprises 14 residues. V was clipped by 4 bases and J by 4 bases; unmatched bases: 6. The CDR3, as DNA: TGTGCCAGTAGTAAGGCGGCAGGGGGCACTGAAGCTTTCTTT. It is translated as CASSKAAGGTEAFF.

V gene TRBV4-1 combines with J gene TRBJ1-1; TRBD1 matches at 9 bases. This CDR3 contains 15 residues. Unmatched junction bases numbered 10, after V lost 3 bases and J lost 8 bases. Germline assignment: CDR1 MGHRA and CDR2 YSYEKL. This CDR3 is CASSHTDRGGYEAFF. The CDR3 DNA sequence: TGCGCCAGCAGCCACACGGACAGGGGAGGCTACGAAGCTTTCTTT.

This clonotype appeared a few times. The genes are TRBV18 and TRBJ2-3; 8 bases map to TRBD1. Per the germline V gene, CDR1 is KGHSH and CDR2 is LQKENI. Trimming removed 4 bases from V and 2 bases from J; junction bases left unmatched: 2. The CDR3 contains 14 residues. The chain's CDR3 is CASSRTGNTDTQYF. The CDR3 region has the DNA TGTGCCAGCTCACGGACAGGGAACACAGATACGCAGTATTTT. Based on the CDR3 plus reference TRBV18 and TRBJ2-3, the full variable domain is NAGVMQNPRHLVRRRGQEARLRCSPMKGHSHVYWYRQLPEEGLKFMVYLQKENIIDESGMPKERFSAEFPKEGPSILRIQQVVRGDSAAYFCASSRTGNTDTQYFGPGTRLTVL.

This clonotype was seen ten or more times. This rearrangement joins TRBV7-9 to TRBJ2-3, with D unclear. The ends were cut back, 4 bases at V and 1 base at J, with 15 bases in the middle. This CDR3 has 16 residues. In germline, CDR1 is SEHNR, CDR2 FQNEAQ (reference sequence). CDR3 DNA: TGTGCCAGCAGCTCGGAAGCTGTACGGGGCACAGATACGCAGTATTTT. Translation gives CASSSEAVRGTDTQYF.

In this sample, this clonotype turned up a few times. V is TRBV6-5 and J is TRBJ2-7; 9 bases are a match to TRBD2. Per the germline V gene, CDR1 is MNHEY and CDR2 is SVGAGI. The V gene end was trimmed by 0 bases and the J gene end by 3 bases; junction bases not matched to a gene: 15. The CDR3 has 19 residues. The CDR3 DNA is TGTGCCAGCAGTTACTCCTCCCCTTCCCCGGGACTAGCCGGCTACGAGCAGTACTTC. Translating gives CASSYSSPSPGLAGYEQYF.

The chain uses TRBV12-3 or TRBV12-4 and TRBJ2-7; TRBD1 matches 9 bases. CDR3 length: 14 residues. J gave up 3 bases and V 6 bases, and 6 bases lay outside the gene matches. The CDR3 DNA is TGTGCCAGCAGACAAGGGACAGGGAACTACGAGCAGTACTTC. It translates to CASRQGTGNYEQYF.

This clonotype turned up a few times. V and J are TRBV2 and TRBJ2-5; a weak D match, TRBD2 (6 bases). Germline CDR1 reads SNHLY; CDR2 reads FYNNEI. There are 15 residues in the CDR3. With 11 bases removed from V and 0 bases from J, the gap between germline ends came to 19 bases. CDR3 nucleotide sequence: TGTGCCGTCGTCATGGCGGGGCGGTACCAAGAGACCCAGTACTTC. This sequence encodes CAVVMAGRYQETQYF.

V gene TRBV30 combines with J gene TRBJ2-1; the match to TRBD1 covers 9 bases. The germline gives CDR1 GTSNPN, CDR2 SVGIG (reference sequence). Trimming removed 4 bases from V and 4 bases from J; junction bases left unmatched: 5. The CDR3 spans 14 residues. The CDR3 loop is CAWTPGQGYNEQFF. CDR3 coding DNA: TGTGCCTGGACCCCGGGACAGGGATACAATGAGCAGTTCTTC.

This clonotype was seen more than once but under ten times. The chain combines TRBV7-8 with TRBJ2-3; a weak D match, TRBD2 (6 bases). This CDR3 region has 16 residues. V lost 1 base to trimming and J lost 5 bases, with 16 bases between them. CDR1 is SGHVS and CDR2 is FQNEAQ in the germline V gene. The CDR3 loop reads CASSLEGLAFLDTQYF. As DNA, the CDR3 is TGTGCCAGCAGCTTAGAGGGGCTAGCGTTTCTAGATACGCAGTATTTT.

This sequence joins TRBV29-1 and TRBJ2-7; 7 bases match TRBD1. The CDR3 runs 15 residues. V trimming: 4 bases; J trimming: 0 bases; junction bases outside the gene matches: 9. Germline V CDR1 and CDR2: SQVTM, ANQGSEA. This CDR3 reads CSVAGRGHLSYEQYF. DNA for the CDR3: TGCAGCGTTGCTGGAAGGGGGCACCTCTCCTACGAGCAGTACTTC.

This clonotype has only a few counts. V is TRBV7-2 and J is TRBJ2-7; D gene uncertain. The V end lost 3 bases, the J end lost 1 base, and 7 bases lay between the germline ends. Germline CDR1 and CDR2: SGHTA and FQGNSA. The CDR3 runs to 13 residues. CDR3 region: CASSFWGSYEQYF. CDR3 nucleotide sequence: TGTGCCAGCAGCTTTTGGGGTTCCTACGAGCAGTACTTC.

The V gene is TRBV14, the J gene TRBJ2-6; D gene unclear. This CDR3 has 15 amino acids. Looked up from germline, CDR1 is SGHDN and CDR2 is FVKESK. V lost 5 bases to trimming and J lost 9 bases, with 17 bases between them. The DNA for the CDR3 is TGTGCCAGCAGCTCCAGGATCGGGCCGTACAACGTCCTGACTTTC. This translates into CASSSRIGPYNVLTF.